These 17 T cell receptor beta chains came from one sample sequenced in a study of blood T cell repertoires in COVID-19. Generated by immunoSEQ multiplex PCR, the TCRdb table keeps only in-frame clones and is missing some. In the table there are some 420,000 clones, around 91% of which are singletons. Sequencing was performed on PBMCs or T cells enriched from blood (not recorded which). Source of these receptors: a young man who had recovered from COVID-19.

The chain has TRBV5-1 and TRBJ1-1; TRBD1 might be the D (6 bases). With 0 bases removed from V and 2 bases from J, the gap between germline ends came to 11 bases. Germline loops: CDR1 SGHRS, CDR2 YFSETQ. This CDR3 has 15 residues. CDR3: CASSLVAGANTEAFF. The DNA of the CDR3 is TGCGCCAGCAGCTTGGTAGCGGGGGCAAACACTGAAGCTTTCTTT.

This rearrangement joins TRBV4-1 to TRBJ2-1; D is unclear. Per the germline V gene, CDR1 is MGHRA and CDR2 is YSYEKL. The CDR3 totals 14 residues. Trimming shortened V by 4 bases and J by 5 bases, and 12 bases separated the two germline ends. The CDR3: CASSLAVSNNEQFF. In DNA form, the CDR3 reads TGCGCCAGCAGCCTAGCTGTTTCCAACAATGAGCAGTTCTTC.

The V gene is TRBV7-2, the J gene TRBJ2-2; D might be TRBD2 (6 bases). Looked up from germline, CDR1 is SGHTA and CDR2 is FQGNSA. The CDR3 contains 17 residues. V shed 1 base and J shed 4 bases, with 16 bases lying between them. The DNA of the CDR3 is TGTGCCAGCAGCTTAGATGGCAGGAGGGTGCTCACCGGGGAGCTGTTTTTT. Its protein is CASSLDGRRVLTGELFF.

The chain joins TRBV29-1 to TRBJ1-1; D uncertain. This CDR3 has 15 amino acids. Germline assignment: CDR1 SQVTM and CDR2 ANQGSEA. With 4 bases removed from V and 1 base from J, the gap between germline ends came to 16 bases. CDR3 nucleotides: TGCAGCGTTGCCCTCTCGGGTGCGCGGAACACTGAAGCTTTCTTT. It yields the protein CSVALSGARNTEAFF.

The V call is TRBV11-3, the J call TRBJ1-6, with 7 positions matching TRBD1. The CDR3 spans 17 residues. With V trimmed by 5 bases and J by 6 bases, 13 bases remained unmatched. Looked up from germline, CDR1 is SGHNT and CDR2 is YENEEA. DNA for the CDR3: TGTGCCAGCAGCGATAACAGGGGTGGTATGGGTAATTCACCCCTCCACTTT. It codes for CASSDNRGGMGNSPLHF.

The chain is built from TRBV7-9 and TRBJ1-1; 9 bases fit TRBD1. Germline V CDR1 and CDR2: SEHNR, FQNEAQ (reference sequence). The CDR3 has 15 residues. Trimming removed 5 bases from V and 4 bases from J; junction bases left unmatched: 8. Here the CDR3 reads CASSEQGALGTEAFF. The CDR3, as DNA: TGTGCCAGCAGCGAACAGGGGGCGTTGGGCACTGAAGCTTTCTTT.

V is TRBV24-1 and J is TRBJ2-7, with 7 bases fitting TRBD1. From germline, CDR1 is KGHDR and CDR2 SFDVKD. Unmatched junction bases numbered 5, after V lost 4 bases and J lost 3 bases. The CDR3 extends over 14 amino acids. The CDR3 sequence is CATSDPTGNYEQYF. In DNA, the CDR3 is TGTGCCACCAGTGACCCGACAGGGAACTACGAGCAGTACTTC.

This chain uses TRBV10-3 with TRBJ1-4; TRBD1 is a possible D gene (6 bases). The CDR3 runs to 16 residues. V was shortened by 4 bases and J by 7 bases, with 19 bases between the two germline ends. Germline CDR1 is ENHRY and CDR2 is SYGVKD. In nucleotides, the CDR3 is TGTGCCATCAGTGGGACAGAAGGGGAGGGTGTTGAAAAACTGTTTTTT. It translates to CAISGTEGEGVEKLFF.

J is TRBJ1-2 and V is TRBV7-6; no reliable D call. CDR3 length: 14 amino acids. Trimming shortened V by 5 bases and J by 4 bases, and 14 bases separated the two germline ends. Germline lookup yields CDR1 SGHVS and CDR2 FNYEAQ. This chain's CDR3 is CASSQGSGSYGYTF. The CDR3 DNA sequence: TGTGCCAGCAGCCAAGGATCGGGGAGCTATGGCTACACCTTC.

This clone was seen a few times. V gene TRBV7-8 combines with J gene TRBJ1-6; 7 bases line up with TRBD1. V lost 1 base, J lost 4 bases, and 4 bases stayed unmatched. CDR3 size: 16 residues. CDR1 SGHVS and CDR2 FQNEAQ come from the germline V gene. As DNA, the CDR3 is TGTGCCAGCAGCTTAGTTGGGACAGAATATAATTCACCCCTCCACTTT. Translated: CASSLVGTEYNSPLHF.

The J gene is TRBJ2-7, the V gene TRBV11-3; TRBD2 matches 8 bases. V shed 2 bases and J 11 bases; nucleotides not matched to a gene: 5. Germline CDR1 reads SGHNT; CDR2 reads YENEEA. CDR3 size: 12 residues. CDR3 DNA: TGTGCCAGCAGCTTATTCTTGCGGGGGGAGTACTTC. Translating it yields CASSLFLRGEYF.

The rearrangement uses TRBV7-9 and TRBJ1-4; no clear D. The V gene lost 5 bases and the J gene lost 4 bases, with 14 bases spanning the gap. CDR3 length: 15 amino acids. Germline V gene lookup returns CDR1 SEHNR and CDR2 FQNEAQ (reference sequence). The CDR3 sequence is CASSPEQNNNEKLFF. CDR3 DNA: TGTGCCAGCAGCCCAGAACAGAATAATAATGAAAAACTGTTTTTT. Drawing the rest from reference TRBV7-9 and TRBJ1-4, the complete variable domain is DTGVSQNPRHKITKRGQNVTFRCDPISEHNRLYWYRQTLGQGPEFLTYFQNEAQLEKSRLLSDRFSAERPKGSFSTLEIQRTEQGDSAMYLCASSPEQNNNEKLFFGSGTQLSVL.

J is TRBJ1-1 and V is TRBV29-1, with 7 bases aligning to TRBD1. Trimming at V came to 7 bases and at J to 1 base, leaving 3 bases not matched to a gene. The germline V gene has CDR1 SQVTM and CDR2 ANQGSEA. This CDR3 region has 12 residues. The CDR3 here is CSARQGNTEAFF. CDR3 coding DNA: TGCAGCGCCCGACAGGGGAACACTGAAGCTTTCTTT. Complete variable domain (other parts from reference TRBV29-1 and TRBJ1-1): SAVISQKPSRDICQRGTSLTIQCQVDSQVTMMFWYRQQPGQSLTLIATANQGSEATYESGFVIDKFPISRPNLTFSTLTVSNMSPEDSSIYLCSARQGNTEAFFGQGTRLTVV.

The rearrangement links TRBV5-6 to TRBJ2-7; unclear D gene. In germline, CDR1 is SGHDT, CDR2 YYEEEE. The CDR3 loop spans 14 amino acids. Trimming stripped 0 bases from V and 6 bases from J, with 13 bases between. CDR3: CASSLGSPPLEQYF. Here the CDR3 DNA reads TGTGCCAGCAGCTTGGGCAGTCCGCCCCTCGAGCAGTACTTC.

The chain uses TRBV3-1 (or the pseudogene TRBV3-2) and TRBJ2-1, with 7 bases aligning to TRBD2. The CDR3 consists of 16 residues. The trim removed 4 bases at V and 2 bases at J, leaving 8 bases unmatched. Germline CDR1 and CDR2: LGHDT and YNNKEL (reference sequence). CDR3 sequence: CASSRGLVETYNEQFF. CDR3 coding DNA: TGTGCCAGCAGCCGTGGACTAGTGGAAACCTACAATGAGCAGTTCTTC.

To note about this clone: Other DNA sequences in this sample translate to the same CDR3. The chain joins TRBV7-2 to TRBJ2-3, with 11 bases fitting TRBD2. V dropped 5 bases and J dropped 5; count of bases not matched to a gene: 3. Germline V gene lookup returns CDR1 SGHTA and CDR2 FQGNSA. CDR3 length: 14 residues. CDR3 region: CASSLGLAGDTQYF. The CDR3, as DNA: TGTGCCAGCAGCCTAGGACTAGCGGGAGATACGCAGTATTTT.

The chain is built from TRBV27 and TRBJ2-3; tentatively, D is TRBD2 (5 bases). Trimming took off 2 bases at V and 2 bases at J, with 11 bases between the two ends. Germline loops: CDR1 MNHEY, CDR2 SMNVEV (reference sequence). The CDR3 runs to 15 residues. As DNA, the CDR3 is TGTGCCAGCAGTTTAACTAGAAGGAACACAGATACGCAGTATTTT. Its translation: CASSLTRRNTDTQYF.